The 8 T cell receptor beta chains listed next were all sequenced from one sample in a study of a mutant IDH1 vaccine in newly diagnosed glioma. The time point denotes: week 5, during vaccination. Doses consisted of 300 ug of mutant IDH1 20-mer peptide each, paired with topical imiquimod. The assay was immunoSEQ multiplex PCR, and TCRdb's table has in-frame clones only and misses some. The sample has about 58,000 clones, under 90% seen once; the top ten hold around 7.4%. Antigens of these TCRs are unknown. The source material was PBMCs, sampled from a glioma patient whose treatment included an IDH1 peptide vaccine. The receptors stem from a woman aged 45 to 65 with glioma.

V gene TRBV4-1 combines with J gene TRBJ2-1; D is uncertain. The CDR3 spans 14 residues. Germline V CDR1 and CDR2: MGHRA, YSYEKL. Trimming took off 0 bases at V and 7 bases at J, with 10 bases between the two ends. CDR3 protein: CASSQDSGPNEQFF. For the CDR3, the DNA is TGCGCCAGCAGCCAAGATTCTGGACCTAATGAGCAGTTCTTC.

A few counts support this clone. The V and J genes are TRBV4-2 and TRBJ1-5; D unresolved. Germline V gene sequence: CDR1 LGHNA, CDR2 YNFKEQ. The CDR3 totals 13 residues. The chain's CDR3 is CVGWEYSNQPQHF. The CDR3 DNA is TGTGTAGGGTGGGAGTATAGCAATCAGCCCCAGCATTTT.

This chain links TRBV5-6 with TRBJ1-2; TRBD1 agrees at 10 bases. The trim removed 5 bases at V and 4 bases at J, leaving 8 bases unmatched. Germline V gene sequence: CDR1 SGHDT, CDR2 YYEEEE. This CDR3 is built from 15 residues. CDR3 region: CASRPIRDRGYGYTF. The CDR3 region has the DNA TGTGCCAGCAGGCCTATCCGGGACAGGGGCTATGGCTACACCTTC.

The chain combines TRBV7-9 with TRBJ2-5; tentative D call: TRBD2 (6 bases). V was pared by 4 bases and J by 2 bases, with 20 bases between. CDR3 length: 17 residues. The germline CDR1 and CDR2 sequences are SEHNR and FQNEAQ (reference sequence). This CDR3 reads CASSSLPGALRQETQYF. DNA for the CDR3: TGTGCCAGCAGCTCGTTACCGGGAGCCCTGCGGCAAGAGACCCAGTACTTC.

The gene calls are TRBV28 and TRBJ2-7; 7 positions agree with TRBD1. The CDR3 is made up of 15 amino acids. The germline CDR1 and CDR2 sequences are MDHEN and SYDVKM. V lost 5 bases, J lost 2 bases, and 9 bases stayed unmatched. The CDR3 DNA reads TGTGCCAGCAGTCACAGAGGACAGGCAGCCTACGAGCAGTACTTC. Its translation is CASSHRGQAAYEQYF.

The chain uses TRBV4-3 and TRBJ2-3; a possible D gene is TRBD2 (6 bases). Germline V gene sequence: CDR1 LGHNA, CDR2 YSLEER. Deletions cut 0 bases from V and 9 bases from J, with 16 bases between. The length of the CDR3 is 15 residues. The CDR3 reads CASSQDKLASGTQYF. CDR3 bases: TGCGCCAGCAGCCAAGATAAGCTAGCCAGCGGGACGCAGTATTTT.

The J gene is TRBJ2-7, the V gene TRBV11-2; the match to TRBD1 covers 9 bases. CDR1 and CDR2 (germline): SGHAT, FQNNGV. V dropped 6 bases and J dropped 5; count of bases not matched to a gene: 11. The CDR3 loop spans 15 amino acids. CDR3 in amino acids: CASRRWGTGSNEQYF. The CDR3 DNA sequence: TGTGCCAGCAGGAGATGGGGGACAGGGTCCAACGAGCAGTACTTC.

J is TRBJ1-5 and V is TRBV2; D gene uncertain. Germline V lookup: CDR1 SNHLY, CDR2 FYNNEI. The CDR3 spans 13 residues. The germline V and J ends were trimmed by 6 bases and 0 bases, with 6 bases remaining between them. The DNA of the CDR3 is TGTGCCAGCAGGGTTTATAGCAATCAGCCCCAGCATTTT. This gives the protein CASRVYSNQPQHF.